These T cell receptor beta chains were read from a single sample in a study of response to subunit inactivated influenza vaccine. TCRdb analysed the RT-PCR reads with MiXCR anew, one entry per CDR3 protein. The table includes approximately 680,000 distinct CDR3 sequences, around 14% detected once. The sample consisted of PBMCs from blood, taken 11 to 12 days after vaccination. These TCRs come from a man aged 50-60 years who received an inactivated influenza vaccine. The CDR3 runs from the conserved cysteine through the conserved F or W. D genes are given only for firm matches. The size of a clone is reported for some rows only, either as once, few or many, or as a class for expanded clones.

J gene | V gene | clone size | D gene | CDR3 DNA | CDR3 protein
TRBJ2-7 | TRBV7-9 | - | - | TGTGCCAGCAGCTTAGCGCCCCAGAACGAGCAGTACTTC | CASSLAPQNEQYF
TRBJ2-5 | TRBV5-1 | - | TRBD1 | TGCGCCAGCAGCTTGGCCTTGGGCAGGGGGCAGTTAGAGACCCAGTACTTC | CASSLALGRGQLETQYF
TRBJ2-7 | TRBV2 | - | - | TGTGCCAGCAGCCCCCCGGGGTTCTACTACGAGCAGTACTTC | CASSPPGFYYEQYF
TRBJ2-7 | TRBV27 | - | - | TGTGCCAGCAGCCCCCCGCGATTTACGGGAGCAGCCTACGAGCAGTACTTC | CASSPPRFTGAAYEQYF
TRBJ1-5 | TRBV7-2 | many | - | TGTGCCAGCAGCTTCTCTACGGGAAAGCCCCAGCATTTT | CASSFSTGKPQHF
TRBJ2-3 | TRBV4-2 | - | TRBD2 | TGTGCCAGCAGCCAAGGCACTAGCGGGGTCACCGGCACAGATACGCAGTATTTT | CASSQGTSGVTGTDTQYF
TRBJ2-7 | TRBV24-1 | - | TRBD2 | TGTGCCACCAGTGACCCTGGAGGTGGGAGGGCCTACGAGCAGTACTTC | CATSDPGGGRAYEQYF
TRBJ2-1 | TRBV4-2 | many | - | TGTGCCAGCAGCCAAGATTGGACGAAACTCGGGTACAATGAGCAGTTCTTC | CASSQDWTKLGYNEQFF
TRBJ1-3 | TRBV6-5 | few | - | TGTGCCAGCAGTTACTCGGGTATATCGGGGTCTGGAAACACCATATATTTT | CASSYSGISGSGNTIYF
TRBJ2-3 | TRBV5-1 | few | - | TGCGCCAGCAGCTTGGACCAGGGGTGGGCAGATACGCAGTATTTT | CASSLDQGWADTQYF
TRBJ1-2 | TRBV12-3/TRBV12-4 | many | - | TGTGCCAGCAGTTTACAGGGCGGATACGGCTACACCTTC | CASSLQGGYGYTF
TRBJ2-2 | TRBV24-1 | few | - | TGTGCCACCGATGGGGGGAGCACCGGGGAGCTGTTTTTT | CATDGGSTGELFF
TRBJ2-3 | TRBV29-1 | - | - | TGCAGCGTTGATTTGGTGACAGAGCGGGATACGCAGTATTTT | CSVDLVTERDTQYF
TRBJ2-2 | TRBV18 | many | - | TGTGCCAGCAGTCCTCAGGGAACCGGGGAGCTGTTTTTT | CASSPQGTGELFF
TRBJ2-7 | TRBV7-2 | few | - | TGTGCCAGCAGCTTAGCCGCTGGACAGAGCGGCGAGCAGTACTTC | CASSLAAGQSGEQYF
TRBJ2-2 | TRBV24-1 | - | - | TGTGCCACCAGTGAGGCGGCAGGGGCCCGAACCGGGGAGCTGTTTTTT | CATSEAAGARTGELFF
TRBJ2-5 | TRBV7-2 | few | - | TGTGCCAGCACGTCTTCGGTCGGGAACCAAGAGACCCAGTACTTC | CASTSSVGNQETQYF
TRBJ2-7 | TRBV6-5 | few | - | TGTGCCAGCAGTTACCCTCGACACTACGAGCAGTACTTC | CASSYPRHYEQYF
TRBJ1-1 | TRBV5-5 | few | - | TGTGCCAGCAGCTTGGGGGGAAGCGGGTACACTGAAGCTTTCTTT | CASSLGGSGYTEAFF
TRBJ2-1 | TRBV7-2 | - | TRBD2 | TGTGCCAGCAGCAACGGAGGGACTAGCGGGGGAAAGAAGCAGTTCTTC | CASSNGGTSGGKKQFF
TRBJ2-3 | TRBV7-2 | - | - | TGTGCCAGCAGCCCCTCCGGGTCGAGGAATACGCAGTATTTT | CASSPSGSRNTQYF
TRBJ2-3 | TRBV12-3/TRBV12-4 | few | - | TGTGCCAGCAGTTTGGTACGAAACACAGATACGCAGTATTTT | CASSLVRNTDTQYF
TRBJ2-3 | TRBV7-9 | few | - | TGTGCCAGCAGCTTAGCGCGCAGGGTCGCCACAGATACGCAGTATTTT | CASSLARRVATDTQYF
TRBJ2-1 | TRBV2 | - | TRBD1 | TGTGCCAGCAGTGAAATAGCGACAGGGGCCTACAATGAGCAGTTCTTC | CASSEIATGAYNEQFF
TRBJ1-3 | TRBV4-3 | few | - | TGCGCCAGCAGCCAACAGAACAGCGTCAACACCATATATTTT | CASSQQNSVNTIYF
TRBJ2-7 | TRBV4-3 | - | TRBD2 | TGCGCCAGCAGCCAAATAGCGGGAACCTACGAGCAGTACTTC | CASSQIAGTYEQYF
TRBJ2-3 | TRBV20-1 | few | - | TGCAGTGCTAGGAAGGAGGCAGATACGCAGTATTTT | CSARKEADTQYF
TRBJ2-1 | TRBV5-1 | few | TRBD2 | TGCGCCAGCAGCTCGAACTACACAAGACTAGCGGGCCTGCTAGGGGAGCAGTTCTTC | CASSSNYTRLAGLLGEQFF
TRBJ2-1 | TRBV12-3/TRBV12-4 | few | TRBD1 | TGTGCCAGCAGTTTAGGGGACAGGGGGCCTTTAGGGAATGAGCAGTTCTTC | CASSLGDRGPLGNEQFF
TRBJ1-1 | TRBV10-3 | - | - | TGTGCCATCAGCCTAGGACAGACGAACACTGAAGCTTTCTTT | CAISLGQTNTEAFF
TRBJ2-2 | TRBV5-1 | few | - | TGCGCCAGCAGCTTAAACCAGGGGTACGCCGGGGAGCTGTTTTTT | CASSLNQGYAGELFF